This TCR beta chain was identified during a study of OX40 agonist ivuxolimab in advanced cancers. Overall study context: Patients in the trial were receiving intravenous ivuxolimab every 2 weeks, at doses of 0.01 to 10 mg/kg. Patients assigned to dose escalation were diagnosed with hepatocellular carcinoma, melanoma, renal cell or head and neck cancer.

Libraries were prepared by immunoSEQ multiplex PCR; TCRdb keeps only in-frame clonotypes and omits some of them. Of approximately 120,000 clones listed, around 92% were seen once; the top ten hold roughly 0.8%. To note about this clone: The target antigen is unknown.

Germline assignment: CDR1 MDHEN and CDR2 SYDVKM. Trimming cost V 6 bases and J 4 bases, with 12 bases left between them. This CDR3 has 14 residues. Notes on the study in general: Expanded peripheral T cells had an undetermined antigen specificity.

The sequence was obtained from an adult with an advanced solid tumor such as melanoma, head and neck, liver or kidney cancer. The sample was CD4+ or CD8+ T cells sorted from blood, taken in a trial of the OX40 agonist ivuxolimab. The rearrangement uses TRBV28 and TRBJ2-2; D gene unclear. Here the CDR3 reads CASSLRVVTGELFF. In nucleotides, the CDR3 is TGTGCCAGCAGCCTCCGGGTCGTCACCGGGGAGCTGTTTTTT. Full variable domain (outside the CDR3, taken from reference TRBV28 and TRBJ2-2): DVKVTQSSRYLVKRTGEKVFLECVQDMDHENMFWYRQDPGLGLRLIYFSYDVKMKEKGDIPEGYSVSREKKERFSLILESASTNQTSMYLCASSLRVVTGELFFGEGSRLTVL.